The 13 T cell receptor beta chains presented below share a single source sample, sequenced in a study of CD8+CD57+ T cells in acquired aplastic anemia. It was genomic DNA that served as the template for profiling TCR beta VDJ and CDR3. One entry per CDR3 protein results from TCRdb running MiXCR on the reads. This sample has 40,000 or so distinct CDR3 sequences; around 80% occur once, and the top ten carry roughly 23%. The sequenced sample consisted of sorted CD4+, CD8+, or CD8+CD57+ T cells (not recorded which) from PBMCs. These receptors came from a human donor in good health, serving as a control.

J is TRBJ2-1 and V is TRBV20-1; 9 positions match TRBD1. V shed 3 bases and J 7 bases; nucleotides not matched to a gene: 13. Germline CDR1 reads DFQATT; CDR2 reads SNEGSKA (reference sequence). The CDR3 contains 16 residues. The DNA of the CDR3 is TGCAGTGCTAGTGGGGGACAGGGAGCCCTGGGGAATGAGCAGTTCTTC. Amino acids: CSASGGQGALGNEQFF.

J is TRBJ1-4 and V is TRBV3-1, with D maybe TRBD1 (6 bases). Germline loops: CDR1 LGHDT, CDR2 YNNKEL (reference sequence). The CDR3 spans 15 residues. Trimming took 1 base from V and 7 from J, leaving 13 bases between them. The CDR3, as DNA: TGTGCCAGCAGCCAAGGGGGGGCAAGTGGTGAAAAACTGTTTTTT. Translating gives CASSQGGASGEKLFF.

This clonotype was picked up many times. A much larger clone differs by one base, so this may be a read error. The genes are TRBV20-1 and TRBJ1-3; D gene uncertain. Germline V gene data show CDR1 as DFQATT and CDR2 as SNEGSKA (reference sequence). CDR3 size: 14 residues. V lost 2 bases and J 0 bases, leaving 8 bases between the germline ends. The CDR3 coding sequence is TGCAGTGCTAGAATTATCGACTCTGGAAACACCATATATTTT. Protein sequence: CSARIIDSGNTIYF.

The table lists this clonotype with a few counts. The chain recombines TRBV2 with TRBJ2-7; D unresolved. This CDR3 region has 15 residues. The V gene's germline CDR1 is SNHLY and CDR2 FYNNEI. V lost 3 bases and J 3 bases, leaving 15 bases between the germline ends. The CDR3 is CASSELEPLLYEQYF. The CDR3 region has the DNA TGTGCCAGCAGTGAGCTAGAGCCCCTACTCTACGAGCAGTACTTC.

V gene TRBV20-1 combines with J gene TRBJ1-2; tentative D call: TRBD1 (5 bases). Deletions cut 7 bases from V and 3 bases from J, with 12 bases between. Germline values: CDR1 DFQATT, CDR2 SNEGSKA (reference sequence). The CDR3 loop spans 12 amino acids. Here the CDR3 DNA reads TGCAGTGATACAGGTGGGGACTATGGCTACACCTTC. Amino acids: CSDTGGDYGYTF.

The rearrangement uses TRBV9 and TRBJ2-3; D uncertain. The V end was cut by 2 bases, the J end by 6 bases, with 13 bases between. Germline V gene lookup returns CDR1 SGDLS and CDR2 YYNGEE. The CDR3 length is 14 residues. CDR3 amino acids: CASSVLGPRDTQYF. As DNA, the CDR3 is TGTGCCAGCAGCGTCCTTGGCCCACGGGATACGCAGTATTTT.

This clonotype was seen a handful of times. The junction does not match germline at one end; this may be a read error. The chain employs TRBV5-1 and TRBJ2-3; D is ambiguous. Germline V gene sequence: CDR1 SGHRS, CDR2 YFSETQ. The CDR3 has 12 amino acids. As DNA, the CDR3 is TGTGCCAGCAGCTTAAGCACAGATACGCAGTATTTT. Encoded protein: CASSLSTDTQYF.

This clonotype was counted only a few times. The rearrangement joins TRBV19 to TRBJ1-2; possibly TRBD1 for D (5 bases). Germline assignment: CDR1 LNHDA and CDR2 SQIVND (reference sequence). The CDR3 length is 12 residues. V gave up 6 bases and J gave up 4 bases, with 9 bases separating them. CDR3 sequence reads: CASRRGGYGYTF. The CDR3 nucleotides read TGTGCCAGTAGGAGGGGCGGCTATGGCTACACCTTC. The complete variable domain, with remaining parts taken from reference TRBV19 and TRBJ1-2, reads DGGITQSPKYLFRKEGQNVTLSCEQNLNHDAMYWYRQDPGQGLRLIYYSQIVNDFQKGDIAEGYSVSREKKESFPLTVTSAQKNPTAFYLCASRRGGYGYTFGSGTRLTVV.

The chain has TRBV20-1 and TRBJ2-7; D gene uncertain. Germline assignment: CDR1 DFQATT and CDR2 SNEGSKA (reference sequence). Trimming took 1 base from V and 4 from J, leaving 14 bases between them. The CDR3 is made up of 14 amino acids. DNA of the CDR3: TGCAGTGCTAGAGGCGGACCCGAAAAGTACGAGCAGTACTTC. Its translation is CSARGGPEKYEQYF.

This chain joins TRBV7-9 and TRBJ2-5; a weak D match, TRBD1 (6 bases). This CDR3 region has 13 residues. The V end lost 6 bases, the J end lost 5 bases, and 13 bases lay between the germline ends. Germline CDR1 reads SEHNR; CDR2 reads FQNEAQ (reference sequence). The CDR3: CASRQGTRETQYF. In nucleotides, the CDR3 is TGTGCCAGCAGACAGGGTACGAGGGAGACCCAGTACTTC.

The chain has TRBV20-1 and TRBJ1-1; D is ambiguous. This CDR3 region has 13 residues. Germline lookup yields CDR1 DFQATT and CDR2 SNEGSKA (reference sequence). Trimming shortened V by 0 bases and J by 1 base, and 6 bases separated the two germline ends. CDR3 bases: TGCAGTGCTAGAGATGATCGGAACACTGAAGCTTTCTTT. As protein: CSARDDRNTEAFF.

The chain is built from TRBV19 and TRBJ1-2; a possible D gene is TRBD1 (5 bases). CDR1 is LNHDA and CDR2 is SQIVND in the germline V gene (reference sequence). The V gene lost 5 bases and the J gene lost 7 bases, with 20 bases spanning the gap. This CDR3 spans 15 amino acids. CDR3 protein: CASSPYLRGGGGYTF. The CDR3 DNA is TGTGCCAGTAGTCCCTATCTGAGGGGCGGCGGTGGCTACACCTTC.

This chain connects TRBV19 to TRBJ1-2, with D possibly matching TRBD1 (6 bases). Germline CDR1 and CDR2: LNHDA and SQIVND (reference sequence). The CDR3 is 12 residues long. The germline V and J ends were trimmed by 9 bases and 4 bases, with 12 bases remaining between them. CDR3 bases: TGTGCCAGCTACAGGGAGGGCTATGGCTACACCTTC. Translated: CASYREGYGYTF.